Below are 5 T cell receptor beta chains sequenced from a single sample in a study of cytomegalovirus exposure and HLA in healthy donors. The PCR ran on 60 Vbeta and 13 Jbeta primers. Repertoires were generated with immunoSEQ multiplex PCR, while TCRdb's copy carries only in-frame clones and drops some. The sample has over 90,000 clones, 60% to 75% seen once. The source material was PBMCs. The source of these receptors is a man in his 60s in good health and CMV-seronegative.

This clone has more than one count but fewer than ten. This chain uses TRBV5-1 with TRBJ1-1; a possible D gene is TRBD1 (5 bases). This CDR3 has 14 amino acids. Per germline, CDR1 SGHRS and CDR2 YFSETQ. The V gene lost 7 bases and the J gene lost 5 bases, with 18 bases spanning the gap. CDR3 region: CASGAQAVSTEAFF. The CDR3 nucleotides are TGCGCCAGCGGGGCCCAGGCCGTGAGTACTGAAGCTTTCTTT.

V is TRBV25-1 and J is TRBJ2-1, with a possible D match to TRBD2 (6 bases). Deletions cut 1 base from V and 3 bases from J, with 10 bases between. Looked up from germline, CDR1 is MGHDK and CDR2 is SYGVNS. The CDR3 spans 15 residues. CDR3 nucleotide sequence: TGTGCCAGCAGTGAATCCCGCGGGGACTACAATGAGCAGTTCTTC. Translating it yields CASSESRGDYNEQFF.

Worth noting for this clone: At one end, the junction sequence differs from germline, possibly due to a read error. The rearrangement links TRBV7-9 to TRBJ1-2; 10 bases fit TRBD1. Germline CDR1 is SEHNR and CDR2 is FQNEAQ (reference sequence). CDR3 size: 16 residues. Written as DNA, the CDR3 is TGTTCCAGCAGCTCATTAATAGGGACAGGGGTCGCGGGCTACACCTTC. This encodes CSSSSLIGTGVAGYTF.

This clone came up once. V usage is TRBV28 and J usage is TRBJ1-4, with D possibly TRBD1 on 5 matching bases. V was trimmed by 7 bases and J by 7 bases, leaving 22 bases between them. The CDR3 extends over 16 amino acids. Germline V lookup: CDR1 MDHEN, CDR2 SYDVKM. The CDR3 sequence is CASNSLSGTKGEKLFF. As DNA, the CDR3 is TGTGCCAGCAACTCCTTAAGCGGGACTAAGGGTGAAAAACTGTTTTTT.

V and J are TRBV10-2 and TRBJ2-7; the match to TRBD1 covers 9 bases. Germline assignment: CDR1 WSHSY and CDR2 SAAADI. CDR3 length: 17 residues. Trimming at V came to 3 bases and at J to 0 bases, leaving 9 bases not matched to a gene. The CDR3 DNA reads as TGCGCCAGCAGTGAACGGACAGGGGCGACAAGCTCCTACGAGCAGTACTTC. It is translated as CASSERTGATSSYEQYF.